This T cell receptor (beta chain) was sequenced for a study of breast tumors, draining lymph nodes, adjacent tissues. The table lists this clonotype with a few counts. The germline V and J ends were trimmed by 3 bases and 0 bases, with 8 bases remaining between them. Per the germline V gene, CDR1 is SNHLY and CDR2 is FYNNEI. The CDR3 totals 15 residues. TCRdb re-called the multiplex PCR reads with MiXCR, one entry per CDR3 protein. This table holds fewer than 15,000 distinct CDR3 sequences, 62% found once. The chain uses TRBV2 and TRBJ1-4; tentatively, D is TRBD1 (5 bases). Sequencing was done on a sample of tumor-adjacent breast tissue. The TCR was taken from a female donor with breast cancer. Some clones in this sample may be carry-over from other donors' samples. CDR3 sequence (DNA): TGTGCCAGCAGTGATCAGGGTACAACTAATGAAAAACTGTTTTTT. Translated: CASSDQGTTNEKLFF.